Listed here are 15 T cell receptor beta chains from one sample, sequenced in a study of cytomegalovirus exposure and HLA in healthy donors. Vbeta (60) and Jbeta (13) primers were used in the PCR. The table came from immunoSEQ multiplex PCR; TCRdb's copy has only in-frame clones and leaves some out. The table includes about 230,000 clones, roughly 78% detected once. Sequences were obtained from PBMCs. These receptors originate from a boy between 5 and 17 years old in good health and CMV-seronegative.

Worth noting for this clone: The DNA is omitted, as the CDR3 cannot be located on it reliably, and the CDR3 follows TCRdb's listing. This chain's CDR3 is CASILGQDYEQYF. The chain carries TRBV2 and TRBJ2-7; TRBD1 is the table's D call and was not checked against the DNA. Germline V CDR1 and CDR2: SNHLY, FYNNEI. Both ends counted, the CDR3 spans 13 residues.

Concerning this clone itself: One end of the junction is discordant with germline, which a read error may explain. The chain is built from TRBV7-9 and TRBJ2-6; 7 bases align to TRBD1. The germline CDR1 and CDR2 sequences are SEHNR and FQNEAQ (reference sequence). This CDR3 is 17 amino acids long. The CDR3 loop reads CSSGITGQFSGANVLTF. In DNA, the CDR3 is TGTTCCAGCGGTATTACGGGACAGTTCTCTGGGGCCAACGTCCTGACTTTC.

This clone was detected once. This chain uses TRBV6-1 with TRBJ1-4; TRBD1 agrees at 8 bases. The CDR3 consists of 19 residues. The V segment lost 1 base and the J segment 5 bases; nucleotides outside the gene matches: 15. Germline V CDR1 and CDR2: MNHNS, SASEGT. CDR3 region: CASSEGSSGGATKNEKLFF. CDR3 sequence (DNA): TGTGCCAGCAGTGAAGGGAGTTCAGGGGGCGCGACAAAAAATGAAAAACTGTTTTTT.

The gene calls are TRBV19 and TRBJ2-7, with a possible D match to TRBD1 (5 bases). V lost 6 bases and J lost 3, with 6 bases in between. CDR1 is LNHDA and CDR2 is SQIVND in the germline V gene (reference sequence). This CDR3 is 11 amino acids long. The DNA for the CDR3 is TGTGCCAGTAGCCAGGGCTACGAGCAGTACTTC. The encoded protein is CASSQGYEQYF.

CDR3 residues: CASQGAYEQYF. The CDR3, as DNA: TGTGCCAGCCAGGGGGCCTACGAGCAGTACTTC. This rearrangement joins TRBV2 to TRBJ2-7; 7 bases line up with TRBD1. CDR3 size: 11 residues. The germline V gene has CDR1 SNHLY and CDR2 FYNNEI. V trimming: 8 bases; J trimming: 2 bases; junction bases outside the gene matches: 0.

V is TRBV6-6 and J is TRBJ1-2; perhaps TRBD1 as D (5 bases). The CDR3 runs to 12 residues. Germline V gene sequence: CDR1 MNHNY, CDR2 SVGAGI (reference sequence). The V end lost 7 bases, the J end lost 6 bases, and 12 bases lay between the germline ends. The CDR3 region is CASNQGANGYTF. Here the CDR3 DNA reads TGTGCCAGCAATCAGGGTGCCAATGGCTACACCTTC.

The rearrangement links TRBV5-1 to TRBJ2-7; 8 bases are shared with TRBD1. Trimming cost V 4 bases and J 4 bases; bases outside gene matches: 7. The CDR3 totals 14 residues. Per the germline V gene, CDR1 is SGHRS and CDR2 is YFSETQ. In nucleotides, the CDR3 is TGCGCCAGCAGCGGTTCAGGGGGCCAGTACGAGCAGTACTTC. Translating gives CASSGSGGQYEQYF.

The rearrangement uses TRBV6-1 and TRBJ2-1; 8 bases match TRBD2. Germline V CDR1 and CDR2: MNHNS, SASEGT. The CDR3 totals 14 residues. The V segment lost 2 bases and the J segment 9 bases; nucleotides outside the gene matches: 6. CDR3 in DNA: TGTGCCAGCAGTGAAATCGCACTAGCGGTTGAGCAGTTCTTC. Amino acids: CASSEIALAVEQFF.

This rearrangement joins TRBV14 to TRBJ2-5, with D unresolved. CDR1 and CDR2 from the germline V gene are SGHDN and FVKESK. This CDR3 has 15 amino acids. The V end was cut by 4 bases, the J end by 2 bases, with 14 bases between. Here the CDR3 reads CASSPTQVSQETQYF. As DNA, the CDR3 is TGTGCCAGCAGCCCGACCCAGGTATCACAAGAGACCCAGTACTTC.

The chain carries TRBV27 and TRBJ2-7, with TRBD2 as a possible D gene (6 bases). The CDR3 totals 15 residues. In germline, CDR1 is MNHEY, CDR2 SMNVEV (reference sequence). Trimming shortened V by 3 bases and J by 6 bases, and 18 bases separated the two germline ends. The CDR3 nucleotides read TGTGCCAGCAGTTTGAATCGGGGAGGCTTCCGCGAGCAGTACTTC. It is translated as CASSLNRGGFREQYF.

The chain has TRBV27 and TRBJ2-7; 10 positions match TRBD1. The CDR3 loop spans 14 amino acids. With V trimmed by 5 bases and J by 4 bases, 5 bases remained unmatched. The germline V gene encodes CDR1 MNHEY and CDR2 SMNVEV (reference sequence). This CDR3 is CASSPGTGVYEQYF. The CDR3 region has the DNA TGTGCCAGCAGTCCAGGGACAGGGGTGTACGAGCAGTACTTC.

This clone was seen a handful of times. The chain carries TRBV6-5 and TRBJ2-7, with 12 bases aligning to TRBD2. This CDR3 spans 15 amino acids. V lost 7 bases and J lost 7; bases outside the gene matches: 11. From germline, CDR1 is MNHEY and CDR2 SVGAGI. CDR3 nucleotides: TGTGCCAGCACCGATCGACTAGCGGGAGTGGGGGAGCAGTACTTC. The encoded protein is CASTDRLAGVGEQYF.

The chain combines TRBV2 with TRBJ2-7; 9 bases fit TRBD2. Germline-derived CDR1 and CDR2 are SNHLY and FYNNEI. There are 13 residues in the CDR3. V dropped 4 bases and J dropped 9; count of bases not matched to a gene: 7. This chain's CDR3 is CASSVSGGGGQYF. The DNA for the CDR3 is TGTGCCAGCAGTGTTAGCGGGGGCGGTGGGCAGTACTTC.

The chain is built from TRBV6-5 and TRBJ1-2, with D hard to call. The V and J ends lost 10 bases and 4 bases respectively, with 13 bases between them. This CDR3 contains 12 residues. Germline loops: CDR1 MNHEY, CDR2 SVGAGI. CDR3 nucleotide sequence: TGTGCCACCAAAGGACGGGGCTATGGCTACACCTTC. Translation: CATKGRGYGYTF.

The chain has TRBV10-3 and TRBJ1-5, with D tentatively TRBD1 (6 bases). CDR3 length: 14 residues. V was trimmed by 8 bases and J by 2 bases, leaving 13 bases between them. Germline-derived CDR1 and CDR2 are ENHRY and SYGVKD. The CDR3 spells CAIWGGPGNQPQHF. The DNA for the CDR3 is TGTGCCATCTGGGGGGGGCCGGGCAATCAGCCCCAGCATTTT.